This record covers a single TCR beta chain. An assay was performed, and its level was deep. Sequencing used immunoSEQ multiplex PCR; TCRdb keeps in-frame clones, though not all of them. Of 850,000 to 1,200,000 clones detected, around four fifths appear once; the ten largest clones hold approximately 1.3%. The CDR3 contains 13 residues. Germline-derived CDR1 and CDR2 are SNHLY and FYNNEI. Deletions cut 4 bases from V and 3 bases from J, with 9 bases between. The sample comes from a study of shared clonotypes between healthy human individuals. Donors comprised only Caucasian adults living in Nashville, Tennessee.

This receptor was identified in a man between 18 and 35 years old in good health. The chain carries TRBV2 and TRBJ1-2, with TRBD1 as a possible D gene (5 bases). Sequenced input: memory CD4+ T cells sorted from blood. The subset denotes: CD45RA-negative fraction. The CDR3 DNA is TGTGCCAGCAGTGGGCAGGGCCACTATGGCTACACCTTC. Its translation is CASSGQGHYGYTF.